Each of the 19 T cell receptor beta chains below was sequenced from the same sample in a study of cytomegalovirus exposure and HLA in healthy donors. Researchers ran the PCR with 60 Vbeta and 13 Jbeta primers. Repertoires were generated with immunoSEQ multiplex PCR, while TCRdb's copy carries only in-frame clones and drops some. In total, the table holds around 70,000 clones. Sequenced input: PBMCs. The receptor source for this set is a boy aged 5-17 years in good health and CMV-seronegative.

The chain combines TRBV7-8 with TRBJ2-7, with a tentative D call TRBD1 (5 bases). Germline V gene data show CDR1 as SGHVS and CDR2 as FQNEAQ. V was cut by 1 base and J by 6 bases, with 19 bases left in between. The CDR3 runs to 16 residues. The chain's CDR3 is CASSLGVSGQGTEQYF. CDR3 nucleotides: TGTGCCAGCAGCTTAGGGGTATCGGGTCAGGGCACCGAGCAGTACTTC.

The chain is built from TRBV27 and TRBJ2-7; possible D gene TRBD1, 6 bases. Germline lookup yields CDR1 MNHEY and CDR2 SMNVEV (reference sequence). Trimming left V 1 base short and J 4 bases short, with 14 bases between. CDR3 length: 15 residues. DNA of the CDR3: TGTGCCAGCAGTTTATATCCCCCGGACAGTTACGAGCAGTACTTC. Translated, it gives CASSLYPPDSYEQYF.

This sequence joins TRBV5-1 and TRBJ2-2; TRBD1 is a possible D gene (6 bases). With 1 base removed from V and 7 bases from J, the gap between germline ends came to 14 bases. The germline V gene encodes CDR1 SGHRS and CDR2 YFSETQ. This CDR3 is built from 15 residues. CDR3: CASSLFPGDNGELFF. The CDR3 region has the DNA TGCGCCAGCAGCTTGTTCCCAGGGGATAACGGGGAGCTGTTTTTT.

CDR3 in amino acids: CASSFLTTGGLNEQFF. The CDR3 nucleotides are TGTGCCAGCAGCTTCTTAACAACAGGGGGCCTCAATGAGCAGTTCTTC. This chain joins TRBV11-1 and TRBJ2-1, with 9 bases that match TRBD1. Germline CDR1 reads SGHAT; CDR2 reads FQDESV (reference sequence). The CDR3 contains 16 residues. Trimming at V came to 3 bases and at J to 6 bases, leaving 9 bases not matched to a gene.

This rearrangement joins TRBV4-2 to TRBJ2-3; 8 bases are shared with TRBD2. J lost 4 bases, V lost 1 base, and 7 bases had no gene match. CDR1 and CDR2 from the germline V gene are LGHNA and YNFKEQ. The CDR3 is 16 amino acids. This chain's CDR3 is CASSQGSTSEADTQYF. CDR3 bases: TGTGCCAGCAGCCAAGGCTCGACTAGCGAGGCAGATACGCAGTATTTT.

The chain has TRBV23-1 and TRBJ1-2; unclear D gene. Being an ORF, TRBV23-1 has a function that is uncertain. The CDR3 extends over 13 amino acids. The germline V and J ends were trimmed by 3 bases and 2 bases, with 7 bases remaining between them. In DNA form, the CDR3 reads TGCGCCAGCAGTCATCGGGAAAACTATGGCTACACCTTC. Translating gives CASSHRENYGYTF.

The chain links TRBV7-2 to TRBJ1-2, with D possibly matching TRBD1 (6 bases). The V end was cut by 7 bases, the J end by 8 bases, with 23 bases between. The CDR3 covers 15 residues. The V gene's germline CDR1 is SGHTA and CDR2 FQGNSA. DNA for the CDR3: TGTGCCAGCACCATAGGGACAACCTTGGGTTCCGGCTACACCTTC. As protein: CASTIGTTLGSGYTF.

On this clone: At one end the junction does not follow the germline gene, possibly because of a read error. The V gene is TRBV18, the J gene TRBJ1-2; 10 bases are shared with TRBD1. The CDR3 is 16 amino acids. Germline V gene lookup returns CDR1 KGHSH and CDR2 LQKENI. The CDR3 here is CASAPLTGGDNYGYTF. The CDR3 DNA reads as TGTGCCAGCGCACCACTGACAGGGGGCGATAACTATGGCTACACCTTC.

V is TRBV6-1 and J is TRBJ2-7; D might be TRBD2 (7 bases). V was cut by 8 bases and J by 3 bases, with 14 bases left in between. The CDR3 totals 13 residues. CDR1 and CDR2 (germline): MNHNS, SASEGT. This chain's CDR3 is CASRGARNYEQYF. CDR3 in DNA: TGTGCCAGCCGGGGGGCCAGGAACTACGAGCAGTACTTC.

The rearrangement links TRBV4-1 to TRBJ2-5, with 10 bases that match TRBD2. V lost 0 bases to trimming and J lost 2 bases; unmatched junction nucleotides: 15. Germline CDR1 and CDR2: MGHRA and YSYEKL. The CDR3 spans 20 residues. The CDR3 spells CASSQDRATSGALWQETQYF. The CDR3, as DNA: TGCGCCAGCAGCCAAGATCGGGCCACTAGCGGGGCGTTATGGCAAGAGACCCAGTACTTC.

V gene TRBV10-3 combines with J gene TRBJ1-2, with D unresolved. The germline V and J ends were trimmed by 4 bases and 0 bases, with 9 bases remaining between them. This CDR3 has 14 amino acids. Germline assignment: CDR1 ENHRY and CDR2 SYGVKD. CDR3 loop: CAISASVANYGYTF. The CDR3 DNA is TGTGCCATCAGTGCCTCGGTAGCTAACTATGGCTACACCTTC.

The rearrangement uses TRBV6-6 and TRBJ2-5; D gene ambiguous. TRBJ2-7 explains the end of the DNA better; the J call may be wrong. The CDR3 sequence is 13 residues long. The germline V gene has CDR1 MNHNY and CDR2 SVGAGI (reference sequence). DNA for the CDR3: TGTGCCAGCAAATTGGCCTCGAACTACGAGCAGTACTTC. Translating gives CASKLASNYEQYF.

The chain's CDR3 is CASSSLAGVRNEQFF. For the CDR3, the DNA is TGTGCCAGCAGCTCCCTAGCGGGAGTACGCAATGAGCAGTTCTTC. V and J are TRBV11-2 and TRBJ2-1, with 10 bases fitting TRBD2. The V segment lost 4 bases and the J segment 6 bases; nucleotides outside the gene matches: 6. The CDR3 contains 15 residues. Germline V gives CDR1 SGHAT, CDR2 FQNNGV.

The rearrangement joins TRBV5-1 to TRBJ2-2; 7 positions agree with TRBD1. The CDR3 is made up of 16 amino acids. CDR1 is SGHRS, CDR2 YFSETQ, per germline. The V and J ends lost 5 bases and 0 bases, in that order; junction bases with no gene match: 7. CDR3 DNA sequence: TGCGCCAGCAGGCCCGGGACAGATGCGAACACCGGGGAGCTGTTTTTT. Its translation: CASRPGTDANTGELFF.

The chain carries TRBV6-7 and TRBJ2-2, with a tentative D call TRBD1 (5 bases). TRBV6-7 is placed among ORFs of uncertain function. The V end was cut by 9 bases, the J end by 2 bases, with 16 bases between. CDR3 size: 15 residues. CDR3 coding DNA: TGTGCCAGGGAACAGGTAACCCTAAACACCGGGGAGCTGTTTTTT. It translates to CAREQVTLNTGELFF.

The chain links TRBV9 to TRBJ2-2, with 7 bases aligning to TRBD1. The V segment lost 5 bases and the J segment 1 base; nucleotides outside the gene matches: 5. CDR3 size: 15 residues. Germline V gives CDR1 SGDLS, CDR2 YYNGEE. The CDR3 spells CASRRGTENTGELFF. CDR3 nucleotide sequence: TGTGCCAGCAGAAGGGGGACAGAGAACACCGGGGAGCTGTTTTTT.

The V gene is TRBV27, the J gene TRBJ1-2; D possibly corresponds to TRBD1 (5 bases). The CDR3 is made up of 16 amino acids. The V end lost 0 bases, the J end lost 8 bases, and 19 bases lay between the germline ends. Germline V gene sequence: CDR1 MNHEY, CDR2 SMNVEV (reference sequence). The DNA for the CDR3 is TGTGCCAGCAGTTTATCGGGGAGGCCAGGGTACGGCGGCTACACCTTC. It is translated as CASSLSGRPGYGGYTF.

The rearrangement links TRBV9 to TRBJ2-2; 10 bases line up with TRBD1. Trimming at V came to 3 bases and at J to 8 bases, leaving 4 bases not matched to a gene. The CDR3 contains 14 residues. Germline values: CDR1 SGDLS, CDR2 YYNGEE. CDR3 DNA sequence: TGTGCCAGCAGCGCCCGACAGGGGGCGGGGGAGCTGTTTTTT. Its protein is CASSARQGAGELFF.

The J gene is TRBJ1-1, the V gene TRBV19; perhaps TRBD1 as D (6 bases). Trimming cost V 7 bases and J 4 bases, with 19 bases left between them. CDR3 length equals 15 residues. CDR1 LNHDA and CDR2 SQIVND come from the germline V gene (reference sequence). The CDR3 region is CASKMGAGPGTEAFF. The DNA for the CDR3 is TGTGCCAGTAAGATGGGGGCAGGGCCAGGCACTGAAGCTTTCTTT. Full variable domain (rest looked up from reference TRBV19 and TRBJ1-1): DGGITQSPKYLFRKEGQNVTLSCEQNLNHDAMYWYRQDPGQGLRLIYYSQIVNDFQKGDIAEGYSVSREKKESFPLTVTSAQKNPTAFYLCASKMGAGPGTEAFFGQGTRLTVV.